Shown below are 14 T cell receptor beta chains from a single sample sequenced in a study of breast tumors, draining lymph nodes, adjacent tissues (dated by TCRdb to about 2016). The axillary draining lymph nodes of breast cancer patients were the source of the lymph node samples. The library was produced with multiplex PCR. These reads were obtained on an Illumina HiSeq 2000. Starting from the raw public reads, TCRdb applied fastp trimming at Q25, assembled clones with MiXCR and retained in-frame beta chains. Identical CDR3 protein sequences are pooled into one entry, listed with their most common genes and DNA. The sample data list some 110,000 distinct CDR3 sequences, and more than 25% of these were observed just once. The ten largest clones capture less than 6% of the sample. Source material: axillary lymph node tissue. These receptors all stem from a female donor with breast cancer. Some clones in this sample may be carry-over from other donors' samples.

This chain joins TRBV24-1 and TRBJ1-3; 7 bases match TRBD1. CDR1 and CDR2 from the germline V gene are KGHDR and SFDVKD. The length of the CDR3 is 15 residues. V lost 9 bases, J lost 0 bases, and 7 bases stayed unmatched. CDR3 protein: CATQGGPSSGNTIYF. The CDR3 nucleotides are TGTGCCACCCAAGGGGGCCCGAGCTCTGGAAACACCATATATTTT.

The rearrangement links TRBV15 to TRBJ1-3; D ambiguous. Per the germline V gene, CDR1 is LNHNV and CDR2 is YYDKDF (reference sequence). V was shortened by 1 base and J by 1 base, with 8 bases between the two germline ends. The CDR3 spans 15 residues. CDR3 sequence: CATSRVEGSGNTIYF. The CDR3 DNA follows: TGTGCCACCAGCAGAGTTGAGGGATCTGGAAACACCATATATTTT.

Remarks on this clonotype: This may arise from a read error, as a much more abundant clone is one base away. The CDR3 here is CASSRGTYSTDTQYF. The CDR3 nucleotides read TGTGCCAGCAGCCGCGGGACATATTCCACAGATACGCAGTATTTT. V usage is TRBV5-4 and J usage is TRBJ2-3; D is tentatively TRBD1 or TRBD2 (6 bases each). In germline, CDR1 is SGHNT, CDR2 YYREEE (reference sequence). CDR3 size: 15 residues. The ends were cut back, 4 bases at V and 2 bases at J, with 14 bases in the middle.

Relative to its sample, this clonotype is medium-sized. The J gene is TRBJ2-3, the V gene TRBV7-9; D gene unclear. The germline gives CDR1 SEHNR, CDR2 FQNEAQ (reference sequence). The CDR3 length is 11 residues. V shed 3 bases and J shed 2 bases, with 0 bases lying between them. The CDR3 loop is CASSFTDTQYF. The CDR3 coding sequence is TGTGCCAGCAGCTTCACAGATACGCAGTATTTT.

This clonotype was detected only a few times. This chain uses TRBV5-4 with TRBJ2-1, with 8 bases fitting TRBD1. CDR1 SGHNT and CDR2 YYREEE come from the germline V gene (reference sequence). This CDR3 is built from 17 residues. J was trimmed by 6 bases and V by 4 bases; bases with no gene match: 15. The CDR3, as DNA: TGTGCCAGCAGCCCAGCTGGGGGCAGGGGGCTTGGCAATGAGCAGTTCTTC. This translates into CASSPAGGRGLGNEQFF.

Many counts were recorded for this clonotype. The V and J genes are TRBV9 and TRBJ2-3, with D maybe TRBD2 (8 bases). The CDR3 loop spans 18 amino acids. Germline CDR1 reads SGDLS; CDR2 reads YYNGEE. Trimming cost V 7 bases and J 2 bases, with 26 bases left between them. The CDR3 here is CASLTGQTSGSPTDTQYF. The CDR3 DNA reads TGTGCCAGCCTAACGGGACAGACGAGCGGGAGCCCCACAGATACGCAGTATTTT.

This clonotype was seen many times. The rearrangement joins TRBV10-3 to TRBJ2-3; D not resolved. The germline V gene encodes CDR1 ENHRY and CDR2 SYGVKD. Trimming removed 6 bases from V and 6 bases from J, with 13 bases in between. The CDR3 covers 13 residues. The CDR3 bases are TGTGCCATCAGACAACTTTCTATGGATACGCAGTATTTT. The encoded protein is CAIRQLSMDTQYF.

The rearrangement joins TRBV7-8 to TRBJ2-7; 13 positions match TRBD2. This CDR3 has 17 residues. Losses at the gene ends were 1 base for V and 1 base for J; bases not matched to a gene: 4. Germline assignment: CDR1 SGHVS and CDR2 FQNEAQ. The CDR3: CASSLEGLAGRSYEQYF. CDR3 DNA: TGTGCCAGCAGCTTAGAGGGACTAGCGGGACGATCCTACGAGCAGTACTTC.

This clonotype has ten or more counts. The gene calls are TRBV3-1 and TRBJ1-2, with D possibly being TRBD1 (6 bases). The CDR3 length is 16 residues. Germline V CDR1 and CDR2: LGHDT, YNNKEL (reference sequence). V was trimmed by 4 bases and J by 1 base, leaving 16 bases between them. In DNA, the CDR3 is TGTGCCAGCAGCCTCCAAGGGGGACATCTTAACTATGGCTACACCTTC. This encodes CASSLQGGHLNYGYTF.

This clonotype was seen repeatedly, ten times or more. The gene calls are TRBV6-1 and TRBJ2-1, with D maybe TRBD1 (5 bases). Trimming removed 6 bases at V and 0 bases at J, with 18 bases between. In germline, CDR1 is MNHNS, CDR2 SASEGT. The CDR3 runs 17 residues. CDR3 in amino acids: CASRARQLPSSYNEQFF. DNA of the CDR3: TGTGCCAGCAGAGCTAGACAGTTACCAAGCTCCTACAATGAGCAGTTCTTC.

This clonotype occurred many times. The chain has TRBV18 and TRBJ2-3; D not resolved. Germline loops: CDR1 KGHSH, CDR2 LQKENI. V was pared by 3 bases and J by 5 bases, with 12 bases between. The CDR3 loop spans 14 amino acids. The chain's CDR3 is CASSPASPQDTQYF. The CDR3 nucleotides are TGTGCCAGCTCACCGGCGTCCCCACAAGATACGCAGTATTTT.

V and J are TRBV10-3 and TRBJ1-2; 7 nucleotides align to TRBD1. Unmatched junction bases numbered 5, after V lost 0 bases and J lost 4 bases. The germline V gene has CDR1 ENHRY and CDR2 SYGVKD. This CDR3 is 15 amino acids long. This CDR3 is CAISESGTVGYGYTF. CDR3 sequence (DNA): TGTGCCATCAGTGAGTCGGGGACAGTCGGCTATGGCTACACCTTC.

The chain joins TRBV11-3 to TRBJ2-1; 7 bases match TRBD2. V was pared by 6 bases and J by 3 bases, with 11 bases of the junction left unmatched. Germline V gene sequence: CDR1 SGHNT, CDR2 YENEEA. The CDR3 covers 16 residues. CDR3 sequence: CASSSSREARYNEQFF. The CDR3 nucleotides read TGTGCCAGCAGTTCTAGCCGGGAGGCCCGCTACAATGAGCAGTTCTTC.

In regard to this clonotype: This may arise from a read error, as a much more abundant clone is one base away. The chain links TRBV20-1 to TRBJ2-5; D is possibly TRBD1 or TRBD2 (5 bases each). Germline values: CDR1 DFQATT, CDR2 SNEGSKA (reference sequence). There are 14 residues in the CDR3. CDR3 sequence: CSTSARTGRATQYF. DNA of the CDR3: TGCAGTACTAGTGCCCGGACGGGGCGGGCGACCCAGTACTTC.